These 4 T cell receptor beta chains came from one sample sequenced in a study of blood T cell repertoires in COVID-19. Profiling relied on immunoSEQ multiplex PCR, and the TCRdb table lists in-frame clones only, not all of them. Here the sample spans over 100,000 clones, approximately 70% being singletons. The specimen was peripheral blood. These receptors were taken from a woman aged 65 to 85 with acute or convalescent COVID-19.

This clone occurred once. The V call is TRBV9, the J call TRBJ2-2, with 7 bases identical to TRBD2. With 5 bases clipped from V and 1 base from J, the junction kept 2 bases outside the gene matches. CDR1 is SGDLS and CDR2 is YYNGEE in the germline V gene. The CDR3 is 14 amino acids. CDR3 sequence reads: CASRTGGNTGELFF. As DNA, the CDR3 is TGTGCCAGCAGGACGGGGGGGAACACCGGGGAGCTGTTTTTT.

Concerning this clone itself: A read error may produce the germline difference seen at one junction end. V usage is TRBV11-2 and J usage is TRBJ2-5; 10 nucleotides match TRBD2. This CDR3 region has 16 residues. The germline gives CDR1 SGHAT, CDR2 FQNNGV. The CDR3 here is CASTLLAGGALETQYF. The CDR3, as DNA: TGTGCCAGCACCTTATTAGCGGGAGGTGCTCTTGAGACCCAGTACTTC. The entire variable domain, with the rest obtained from reference TRBV11-2 and TRBJ2-5, is as follows: EAGVAQSPRYKIIEKRQSVAFWCNPISGHATLYWYQQILGQGPKLLIQFQNNGVVDDSQLPKDRFSAERLKGVDSTLKIQPAKLEDSAVYLCASTLLAGGALETQYFGPGTRLLVL.

This chain joins TRBV10-3 and TRBJ1-1, with D tentatively TRBD1 (5 bases). This CDR3 is 13 amino acids long. CDR1 is ENHRY and CDR2 is SYGVKD in the germline V gene. Trimming stripped 8 bases from V and 3 bases from J, with 13 bases between. CDR3 in DNA: TGTGCCATCGGGGGGGGGTTGCACACTGAAGCTTTCTTT. The encoded protein is CAIGGGLHTEAFF.

The gene calls are TRBV5-5 and TRBJ1-2; TRBD1 agrees at 7 bases. This CDR3 comprises 15 residues. Germline V gene lookup returns CDR1 SGHKS and CDR2 YYEKEE (reference sequence). V lost 4 bases, J lost 8 bases, and 14 bases stayed unmatched. CDR3 in amino acids: CASSPSGTVTRGYTF. The CDR3 region has the DNA TGTGCCAGCAGCCCCTCCGGGACAGTTACTCGGGGCTACACCTTC.